This is a list of T cell receptor beta chains from one sample in a study of cytomegalovirus exposure and HLA in healthy donors. Produced via immunoSEQ multiplex PCR; TCRdb's table is partial and in-frame only. The repertoire includes 100,000 to 150,000 clones, 60% to 80% of them detected once, and more than 2.5% sits in the top ten. The specimen was PBMCs. The receptor set was obtained from a woman in her 50s in good health and CMV-seronegative. Each CDR3 is given with its conserved first and last residue. Each record gives: D gene, V gene, J gene, clone size, CDR3 protein, CDR3 DNA. D genes are given only for firm matches. Expanded clones get a size class; other rows say once, few or many, or leave the size out.

D: .
V: TRBV28
J: TRBJ2-5
size: .
CDR3: CASSFLSGEETQYF
DNA: TGTGCCAGCAGTTTTTTGTCGGGAGAAGAGACCCAGTACTTC

D: .
V: TRBV7-2
J: TRBJ1-3
size: once
CDR3: CASRSTGAESGNTIYF
DNA: TGTGCCAGCCGCTCTACAGGCGCAGAGTCTGGAAACACCATATATTTT

D: TRBD2
V: TRBV19
J: TRBJ2-1
size: .
CDR3: CASRAGTTYNEQFF
DNA: TGTGCCAGTCGAGCCGGGACTACCTACAATGAGCAGTTCTTC

D: .
V: TRBV13
J: TRBJ2-7
size: .
CDR3: CASSLTARGEQYF
DNA: TGTGCCAGCAGCTTGACTGCCCGGGGCGAGCAGTACTTC

D: .
V: TRBV7-2
J: TRBJ2-5
size: .
CDR3: CASIGTNQETQYF
DNA: TGTGCCAGCATCGGGACAAATCAAGAGACCCAGTACTTC

D: .
V: TRBV20-1
J: TRBJ1-5
size: .
CDR3: CSAGGDQPQHF
DNA: TGCAGTGCAGGAGGAGATCAGCCCCAGCATTTT

D: TRBD1
V: TRBV6-6
J: TRBJ1-2
size: .
CDR3: CASSYVDRGANYGYTF
DNA: TGTGCCAGCAGTTACGTCGACAGGGGAGCTAACTATGGCTACACCTTC

D: TRBD1
V: TRBV13
J: TRBJ1-2
size: .
CDR3: CASSRADRGGGYTF
DNA: TGTGCCAGCAGCCGGGCGGACAGGGGGGGAGGCTACACCTTC

D: TRBD1
V: TRBV29-1
J: TRBJ2-7
size: once
CDR3: CSVDRGGQGDEQYF
DNA: TGCAGCGTTGATCGCGGTGGACAGGGGGATGAGCAGTACTTC

D: TRBD2
V: TRBV7-9
J: TRBJ2-7
size: .
CDR3: CASSLLGGRASYEQYF
DNA: TGTGCCAGCAGCTTACTAGGCGGGAGGGCCTCCTACGAGCAGTACTTC

D: TRBD2
V: TRBV7-6
J: TRBJ2-7
size: few
CDR3: CASSLGEGSTYEQYF
DNA: TGTGCCAGCAGCTTAGGGGAGGGGTCAACCTACGAGCAGTACTTC

D: TRBD1
V: TRBV10-3
J: TRBJ2-1
size: .
CDR3: CAISRDSSYNEQFF
DNA: TGTGCCATCAGTCGGGACAGCTCCTACAATGAGCAGTTCTTC

D: .
V: TRBV7-2
J: TRBJ2-3
size: .
CDR3: CASSLDRAGVQITDTQYF
DNA: TGTGCCAGCAGCTTAGATCGGGCAGGGGTCCAAATTACAGATACGCAGTATTTT

D: .
V: TRBV6-5
J: TRBJ1-1
size: .
CDR3: CASSYSPGNTEAFF
DNA: TGTGCCAGCAGTTATTCTCCCGGGAACACTGAAGCTTTCTTT

D: TRBD2
V: TRBV6-4
J: TRBJ2-1
size: .
CDR3: CASSDRASGRQFF
DNA: TGTGCCAGCAGTGATCGGGCTAGCGGGAGGCAGTTCTTC

D: TRBD1
V: TRBV28
J: TRBJ1-1
size: few
CDR3: CASSTLGQGKNTEAFF
DNA: TGTGCCAGCAGCACTCTGGGACAGGGCAAAAACACTGAAGCTTTCTTT

D: .
V: TRBV7-2
J: TRBJ1-2
size: .
CDR3: CASSLGEGEYGYTF
DNA: TGTGCCAGCAGCCTAGGCGAGGGCGAATATGGCTACACCTTC

D: TRBD2
V: TRBV18
J: TRBJ2-1
size: .
CDR3: CASSPPGPSGTSDLQFF
DNA: TGTGCCAGCTCACCACCGGGTCCTAGCGGGACTTCCGACCTTCAGTTCTTC

D: .
V: TRBV28
J: TRBJ1-1
size: .
CDR3: CASSFQGLNTEAFF
DNA: TGTGCCAGCAGTTTTCAGGGGCTAAACACTGAAGCTTTCTTT

D: .
V: TRBV5-1
J: TRBJ1-1
size: .
CDR3: CASSVQENTEAFF
DNA: TGCGCCAGCTCTGTCCAGGAGAACACTGAAGCTTTCTTT

D: TRBD1
V: TRBV7-2
J: TRBJ1-5
size: .
CDR3: CASLRGPDRDRDQPQHF
DNA: TGTGCCAGCCTAAGGGGCCCCGACCGGGACAGAGATCAGCCCCAGCATTTT